The 5 T cell receptor beta chains below all came from one sample that was sequenced in a study of early T cells in non-severe SARS-CoV-2 infection. TCRdb re-called the 5' RACE reads through MiXCR, storing one row per CDR3 protein. The sample yields approximately 76,000 distinct CDR3 sequences, around 11% seen once. The specimen was whole blood. These TCRs come from an adult who was a healthcare worker with PCR-confirmed SARS-CoV-2 infection or an uninfected control (not recorded which).

This sequence joins TRBV6-2 or TRBV6-3 and TRBJ1-2; possibly TRBD1 for D (5 bases). Germline V CDR1 and CDR2: MNHEY, SVGEGT. The V and J ends lost 8 bases and 2 bases respectively, with 15 bases between them. The CDR3 spans 14 residues. The CDR3 nucleotides are TGTGCCAGCGGTACAGGTTCTTGGAACTATGGCTACACCTTC. Translation gives CASGTGSWNYGYTF.

This rearrangement joins TRBV6-5 to TRBJ2-5; TRBD2 might be the D (6 bases). The CDR3 contains 15 residues. V was clipped by 8 bases and J by 5 bases, with 21 bases between them. Looked up from germline, CDR1 is MNHEY and CDR2 is SVGAGI. CDR3 protein: CASGYTGRYGETQYF. In DNA, the CDR3 is TGTGCCAGCGGGTATACCGGGAGATATGGGGAGACCCAGTACTTC.

This clonotype was detected ten times or more. This chain's CDR3 is CSVGNRGSTEAFF. The CDR3 bases are TGCAGCGTTGGGAACAGGGGGAGTACTGAAGCTTTCTTT. The V gene is TRBV29-1, the J gene TRBJ1-1; 8 bases map to TRBD1. The CDR3 covers 13 residues. CDR1 and CDR2 (germline): SQVTM, ANQGSEA. The trim removed 4 bases at V and 5 bases at J, leaving 6 bases unmatched.

This clonotype turned up a few times. The rearrangement joins TRBV3-1 to TRBJ2-1, with TRBD1 as a possible D gene (6 bases). The V end lost 2 bases, the J end lost 7 bases, and 12 bases lay between the germline ends. This CDR3 is built from 14 residues. Germline CDR1 and CDR2: LGHDT and YNNKEL (reference sequence). CDR3 DNA: TGTGCCAGCAGCCAACCACCCGGACAGAATGAGCAGTTCTTC. Residues: CASSQPPGQNEQFF.

V and J are TRBV10-1 and TRBJ2-5, with TRBD1 identical over 8 bases. From germline, CDR1 is WNHNN and CDR2 SYGVQD (reference sequence). The CDR3 has 14 amino acids. The ends lost 2 bases at V and 1 base at J; junction bases unmatched: 0. In DNA form, the CDR3 reads TGCGCCAGCAGTGAGGGGACAGGCCAAGAGACCCAGTACTTC. Its translation: CASSEGTGQETQYF.